The 20 T cell receptor beta chains below come from one sample, sequenced in a study of blood T cells in healthy people across ages. A sample-barcoded 5' primer and a J-beta primer mix were used in a second PCR of about 7 to 12 cycles. TCRdb processed the 5' RACE reads anew with MiXCR; each CDR3 protein has one entry. The data show about 1 million distinct CDR3 sequences, with less than 25% seen just once and around 0.75% held by the top ten. The data also belong to a second study, concerning T cells of mothers and their children.

Sequencing was performed on blood. The origin of the receptors is a girl aged 2 to 10 in good health.

V usage is TRBV19 and J usage is TRBJ2-2; TRBD2 aligns across 10 bases. Germline lookup yields CDR1 LNHDA and CDR2 SQIVND (reference sequence). The junction had 7 bases not matched to a gene; V was cut back by 7 bases and J by 5 bases. The CDR3 runs to 15 residues. The CDR3 bases are TGTGCCAGTACACGACTAGCGGGTGGGACCGGGGAGCTGTTTTTT. This encodes CASTRLAGGTGELFF.

This clonotype has only a few counts. This chain uses TRBV6-6 with TRBJ2-4; the D gene is possibly TRBD2 (5 bases). V lost 4 bases and J lost 2, with 15 bases in between. The CDR3 is 16 amino acids. CDR1 and CDR2 from the germline V gene are MNHNY and SVGAGI (reference sequence). CDR3 protein: CASSSGPPGTKNIQYF. The CDR3 DNA follows: TGTGCCAGCAGTTCCGGACCCCCGGGGACCAAAAACATTCAGTACTTC.

This clonotype was seen only a few times. The genes are TRBV3-1 and TRBJ2-7; 12 bases match TRBD2. Germline CDR1 is LGHDT and CDR2 is YNNKEL (reference sequence). The V segment lost 2 bases and the J segment 6 bases; nucleotides outside the gene matches: 5. CDR3 length: 15 residues. DNA for the CDR3: TGTGCCAGCAGCCAACGACTAGCGGGAGAGCTCGAGCAGTACTTC. It codes for CASSQRLAGELEQYF.

This chain uses TRBV5-1 with TRBJ2-3; D not resolved. V was pared by 2 bases and J by 5 bases, with 12 bases between. Germline V lookup: CDR1 SGHRS, CDR2 YFSETQ. The CDR3 extends over 14 amino acids. CDR3 bases: TGCGCCAGCAGCTTCCGAGGCTCGGAAGATACGCAGTATTTT. Amino acids: CASSFRGSEDTQYF.

J is TRBJ2-5 and V is TRBV7-9; perhaps D is TRBD1 or TRBD2 (5 bases each). The DNA end favors TRBJ2-7, so the J call may be wrong. The germline V gene has CDR1 SEHNR and CDR2 FQNEAQ (reference sequence). This CDR3 contains 15 residues. The CDR3 region is CASNEDRDGPYEQYF. The CDR3 DNA reads TGTGCCAGCAACGAGGACCGGGACGGTCCCTACGAGCAGTACTTC.

The chain joins TRBV9 to TRBJ2-6; D is possibly TRBD1 (6 bases). The CDR3 has 15 residues. Germline V gene sequence: CDR1 SGDLS, CDR2 YYNGEE. Trimming took 2 bases from V and 4 from J, leaving 10 bases between them. In nucleotides, the CDR3 is TGTGCCAGCAGCGTTTCAGGGGACGGGGCCAACGTCCTGACTTTC. Protein product: CASSVSGDGANVLTF.

As for this clonotype: One junction end does not reproduce the germline sequence, and a read error may be involved. The chain carries TRBV6-5 and TRBJ1-1; D call uncertain. This CDR3 has 15 residues. Germline V lookup: CDR1 MNHEY, CDR2 SVGAGI. The CDR3 region has the DNA TGCGCCAGCAGTTCCCTGGTAGGGATAGGCACTGAAGCTTTCTTT. Its translation is CASSSLVGIGTEAFF.

This chain connects TRBV27 to TRBJ2-5, with unresolved D. The last part of the DNA fits TRBJ2-7 better; the J call may be wrong. Germline CDR1 MNHEY, CDR2 SMNVEV (reference sequence). The CDR3 consists of 14 residues. CDR3 in amino acids: CASSPHPRSYEQYF. In DNA, the CDR3 is TGTGCCAGCAGTCCCCATCCCCGATCCTACGAGCAGTACTTC.

The rearrangement links TRBV11-2 to TRBJ2-5; D may be TRBD1 or TRBD2 (6 bases each). This CDR3 contains 17 residues. The V gene lost 2 bases and the J gene lost 0 bases, with 16 bases spanning the gap. Germline CDR1 is SGHAT and CDR2 is FQNNGV. CDR3: CASSLILPGDNQETQYF. The DNA for the CDR3 is TGTGCCAGCAGCTTAATTCTTCCGGGGGACAACCAAGAGACCCAGTACTTC.

The rearrangement joins TRBV12-3 or TRBV12-4 to TRBJ2-5; 8 bases are shared with TRBD1. This CDR3 region has 15 residues. Trimming took 4 bases from V and 5 from J; bases not matched to a gene: 9. The CDR3 loop reads CASSSGQGGVETQYF. In DNA, the CDR3 is TGTGCCAGCAGTTCCGGACAGGGCGGCGTGGAGACCCAGTACTTC.

The gene calls are TRBV20-1 and TRBJ1-3; no clear D gene. The CDR3 loop spans 14 amino acids. Trimming shortened V by 5 bases and J by 0 bases, and 11 bases separated the two germline ends. CDR1 DFQATT and CDR2 SNEGSKA come from the germline V gene (reference sequence). CDR3 protein: CSAPGGSSGNTIYF. The CDR3 DNA sequence: TGCAGTGCTCCCGGAGGGAGCTCTGGAAACACCATATATTTT.

V usage is TRBV13 and J usage is TRBJ2-5, with D perhaps matching TRBD1 or TRBD2 (5 bases each). The germline V gene has CDR1 PRHDT and CDR2 FYEKMQ (reference sequence). CDR3 length: 14 residues. V dropped 5 bases and J dropped 2 bases, with 12 bases sitting between them. The CDR3: CASSNRDLQETQYF. DNA of the CDR3: TGTGCCAGCAGCAATCGGGACCTACAAGAGACCCAGTACTTC.

This clonotype was detected a few times. V usage is TRBV20-1 and J usage is TRBJ2-1; 8 bases agree with TRBD2. This CDR3 spans 15 amino acids. Trimming removed 0 bases from V and 6 bases from J; junction bases left unmatched: 7. Germline CDR1 and CDR2: DFQATT and SNEGSKA (reference sequence). The CDR3 loop reads CSARDPERGINEQFF. CDR3 DNA sequence: TGCAGTGCTAGAGATCCAGAGCGGGGGATCAATGAGCAGTTCTTC.

The chain uses TRBV5-1 and TRBJ2-1, with no clear D. The V end was cut by 5 bases, the J end by 0 bases, with 18 bases between. This CDR3 has 17 amino acids. CDR1 is SGHRS, CDR2 YFSETQ, per germline. The CDR3 region has the DNA TGCGCCAGCAGTACGTCAGAAATGGAGAGCTCCTACAATGAGCAGTTCTTC. Its translation: CASSTSEMESSYNEQFF.

This clonotype qualifies as medium-sized (0.01 to 0.1%). The J gene is TRBJ2-7, the V gene TRBV4-2; 9 nucleotides align to TRBD2. Trimming took 4 bases from V and 4 from J; bases not matched to a gene: 5. The CDR3 is 14 amino acids. Germline V lookup: CDR1 LGHNA, CDR2 YNFKEQ. Here the CDR3 reads CASSPTSGKYEQYF. In DNA, the CDR3 is TGTGCCAGCAGCCCGACTAGCGGAAAATACGAGCAGTACTTC.

The chain recombines TRBV9 with TRBJ2-1; D may be TRBD2 (7 bases). The CDR3 has 15 amino acids. Trimming stripped 0 bases from V and 8 bases from J, with 15 bases between. The germline V gene encodes CDR1 SGDLS and CDR2 YYNGEE. The CDR3, as DNA: TGTGCCAGCAGCGTAGAGGGGGGGAGGGCCGATGAGCAGTTCTTC. Protein: CASSVEGGRADEQFF.

The chain combines TRBV29-1 with TRBJ2-5, with D unclear. Matching the DNA end better, TRBJ2-7 makes the J call doubtful. CDR1 and CDR2 from the germline V gene are SQVTM and ANQGSEA. This CDR3 spans 13 amino acids. CDR3 in amino acids: CSVVLNRYYEQYF. DNA for the CDR3: TGCAGCGTGGTCCTCAACCGGTACTACGAGCAGTACTTC.

Only a few counts were recorded for this clonotype. The J gene is TRBJ2-5, the V gene TRBV2; 10 bases are a match to TRBD1. The CDR3 is 14 residues long. Germline loops: CDR1 SNHLY, CDR2 FYNNEI. The trim removed 7 bases at V and 5 bases at J, leaving 7 bases unmatched. The CDR3 DNA sequence: TGTGCCAGCATTTGGGACAGGGGCGGGGAGACCCAGTACTTC. Encoded protein: CASIWDRGGETQYF.

The J gene is TRBJ2-1, the V gene TRBV5-1; TRBD2 aligns across 7 bases. V lost 5 bases and J lost 0; bases outside the gene matches: 11. This CDR3 has 17 amino acids. Germline V gives CDR1 SGHRS, CDR2 YFSETQ. The CDR3 reads CASRPFAGEVSYNEQFF. The CDR3 DNA reads TGCGCCAGCAGACCTTTTGCGGGAGAAGTCTCCTACAATGAGCAGTTCTTC. The whole variable domain, remainder taken from reference TRBV5-1 and TRBJ2-1, is KAGVTQTPRYLIKTRGQQVTLSCSPISGHRSVSWYQQTPGQGLQFLFEYFSETQRNKGNFPGRFSGRQFSNSRSEMNVSTLELGDSALYLCASRPFAGEVSYNEQFFGPGTRLTVL.

The rearrangement uses TRBV19 and TRBJ1-1, with a tentative D call TRBD1 (5 bases). The CDR3 totals 12 residues. Germline CDR1 is LNHDA and CDR2 is SQIVND (reference sequence). Deletions cut 8 bases from V and 5 bases from J, with 12 bases between. The CDR3 is CASGSRGTEAFF. CDR3 in DNA: TGTGCCAGTGGTTCCCGGGGGACTGAAGCTTTCTTT.